This TCR beta chain came from a study of regulatory T cells in long-lasting Graves disease. Documented time point: newly diagnosed GD, antithyroid drugs for less than 3 months. Making the TCR library involved RNA that had been extracted from PBMCs. The authors drew patients from an endocrinology department in Xi'an, China. Germline loops: CDR1 SGHAT, CDR2 FQNNGV. With 5 bases removed from V and 1 base from J, the gap between germline ends came to 15 bases. This CDR3 is 16 amino acids long. There are many counts of this clonotype. Combining iRepertoire HTBI primers with Arm-PCR of CDR3 regions, the authors built TCR beta libraries. Each CDR3 protein gets one entry after TCRdb re-called the multiplex PCR reads with MiXCR. Of around 470,000 distinct CDR3 sequences detected, 14% appear once; the ten largest clones hold roughly a sixth. The sample was also linked to a second study, of T cells in Graves' hyperthyroidism and ophthalmopathy. In that study: The diagnostic basis comprised clinical symptoms, serum thyroxine and TRAb, thyroid ultrasound and orbital computed tomography.

This TCR was sampled from a woman in her forties or fifties with Graves disease. Sequencing was performed on peripheral blood mononuclear cells (PBMCs), taken at new diagnosis, from a patient treated with antithyroid drugs. The gene calls are TRBV11-2 and TRBJ2-4; no definite D call. CDR3 bases: TGTGCCAGCAGCCCGGGCCTTTTGGGCGCCAAAAACATTCAGTACTTC. It encodes CASSPGLLGAKNIQYF.